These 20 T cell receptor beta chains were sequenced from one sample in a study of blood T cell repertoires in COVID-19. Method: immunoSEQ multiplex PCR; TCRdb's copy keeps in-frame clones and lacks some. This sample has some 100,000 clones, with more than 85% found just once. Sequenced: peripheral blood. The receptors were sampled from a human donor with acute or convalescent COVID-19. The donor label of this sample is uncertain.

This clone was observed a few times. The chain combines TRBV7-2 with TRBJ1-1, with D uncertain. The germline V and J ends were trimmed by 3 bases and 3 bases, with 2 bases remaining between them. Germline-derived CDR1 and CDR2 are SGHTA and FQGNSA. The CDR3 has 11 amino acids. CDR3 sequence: CASSFYTEAFF. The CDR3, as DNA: TGTGCCAGCAGCTTCTACACTGAAGCTTTCTTT. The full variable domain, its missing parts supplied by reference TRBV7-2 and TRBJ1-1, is GAGVSQSPSNKVTEKGKDVELRCDPISGHTALYWYRQSLGQGLEFLIYFQGNSAPDKSGLPSDRFSAERTGGSVSTLTIQRTQQEDSAVYLCASSFYTEAFFGQGTRLTVV.

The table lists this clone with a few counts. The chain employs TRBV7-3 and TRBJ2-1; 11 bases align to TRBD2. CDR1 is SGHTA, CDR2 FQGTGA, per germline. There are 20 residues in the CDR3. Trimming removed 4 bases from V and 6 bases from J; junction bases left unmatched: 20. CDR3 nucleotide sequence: TGTGCCAGCAGCTCCTGGCAGGCCCACGTACTAGCGGGAGCTCGCAATGAGCAGTTCTTC. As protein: CASSSWQAHVLAGARNEQFF.

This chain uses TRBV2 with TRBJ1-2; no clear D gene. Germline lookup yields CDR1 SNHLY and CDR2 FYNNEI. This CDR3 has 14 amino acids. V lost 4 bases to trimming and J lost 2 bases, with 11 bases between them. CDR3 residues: CASSAEARNYGYTF. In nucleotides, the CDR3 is TGTGCCAGCAGTGCGGAAGCGCGAAACTATGGCTACACCTTC. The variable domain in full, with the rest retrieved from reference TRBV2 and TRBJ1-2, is EPEVTQTPSHQVTQMGQEVILRCVPISNHLYFYWYRQILGQKVEFLVSFYNNEISEKSEIFDDQFSVERPDGSNFTLKIRSTKLEDSAMYFCASSAEARNYGYTFGSGTRLTVV.

CDR3 nucleotides: TGTGCCACCAGCAGAGATTCCGGTGAAAAACTGTTTTTT. Translating it yields CATSRDSGEKLFF. V usage is TRBV15 and J usage is TRBJ1-4; D uncertain. This CDR3 has 13 residues. CDR1 is LNHNV, CDR2 YYDKDF, per germline (reference sequence). Trimming stripped 0 bases from V and 7 bases from J, with 6 bases between.

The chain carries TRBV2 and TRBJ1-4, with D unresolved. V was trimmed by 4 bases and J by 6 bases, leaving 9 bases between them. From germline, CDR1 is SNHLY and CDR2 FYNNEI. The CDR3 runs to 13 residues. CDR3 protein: CASSVSGYEKLFF. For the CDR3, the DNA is TGTGCCAGCAGTGTGTCGGGGTATGAAAAACTGTTTTTT. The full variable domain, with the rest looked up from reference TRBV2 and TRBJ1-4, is EPEVTQTPSHQVTQMGQEVILRCVPISNHLYFYWYRQILGQKVEFLVSFYNNEISEKSEIFDDQFSVERPDGSNFTLKIRSTKLEDSAMYFCASSVSGYEKLFFGSGTQLSVL.

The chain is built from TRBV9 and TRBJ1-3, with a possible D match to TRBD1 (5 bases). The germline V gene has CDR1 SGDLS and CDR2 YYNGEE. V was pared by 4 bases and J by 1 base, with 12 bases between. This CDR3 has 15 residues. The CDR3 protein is CASSRGGLSGNTIYF. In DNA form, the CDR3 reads TGTGCCAGCAGCAGGGGAGGTCTTTCTGGAAACACCATATATTTT. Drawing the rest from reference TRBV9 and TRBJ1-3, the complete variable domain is DSGVTQTPKHLITATGQRVTLRCSPRSGDLSVYWYQQSLDQGLQFLIQYYNGEERAKGNILERFSAQQFPDLHSELNLSSLELGDSALYFCASSRGGLSGNTIYFGEGSWLTVV.

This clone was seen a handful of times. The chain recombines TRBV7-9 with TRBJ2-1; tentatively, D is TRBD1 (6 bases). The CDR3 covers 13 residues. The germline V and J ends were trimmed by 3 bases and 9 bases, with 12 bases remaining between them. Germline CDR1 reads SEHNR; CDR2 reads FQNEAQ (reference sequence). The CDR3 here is CASSLDLGGEQFF. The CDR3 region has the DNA TGTGCCAGCAGCTTGGACTTAGGGGGTGAGCAGTTCTTC.

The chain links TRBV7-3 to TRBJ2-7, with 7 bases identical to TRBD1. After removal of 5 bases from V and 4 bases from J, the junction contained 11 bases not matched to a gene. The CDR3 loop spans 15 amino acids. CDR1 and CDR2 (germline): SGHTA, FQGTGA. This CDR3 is CASSPEPGTAYEQYF. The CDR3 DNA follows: TGTGCCAGCAGCCCCGAACCGGGGACAGCATACGAGCAGTACTTC. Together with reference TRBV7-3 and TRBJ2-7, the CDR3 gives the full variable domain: GAGVSQTPSNKVTEKGKYVELRCDPISGHTALYWYRQSLGQGPEFLIYFQGTGAADDSGLPNDRFFAVRPEGSVSTLKIQRTERGDSAVYLCASSPEPGTAYEQYFGPGTRLTVT.

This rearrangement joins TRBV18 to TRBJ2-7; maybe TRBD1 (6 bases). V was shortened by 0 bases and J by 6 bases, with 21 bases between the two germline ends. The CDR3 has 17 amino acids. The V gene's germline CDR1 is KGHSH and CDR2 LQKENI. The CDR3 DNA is TGTGCCAGCTCACCACCCCGTAGTGGTTTAGGCAGGGGCGAGCAGTACTTC. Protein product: CASSPPRSGLGRGEQYF.

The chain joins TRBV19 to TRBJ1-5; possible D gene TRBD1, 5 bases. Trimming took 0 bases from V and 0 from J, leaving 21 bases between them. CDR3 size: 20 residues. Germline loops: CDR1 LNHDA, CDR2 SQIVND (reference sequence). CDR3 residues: CASSIDLPLGRAYSNQPQHF. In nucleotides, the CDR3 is TGTGCCAGTAGTATAGACCTTCCCCTCGGCAGGGCCTATAGCAATCAGCCCCAGCATTTT.

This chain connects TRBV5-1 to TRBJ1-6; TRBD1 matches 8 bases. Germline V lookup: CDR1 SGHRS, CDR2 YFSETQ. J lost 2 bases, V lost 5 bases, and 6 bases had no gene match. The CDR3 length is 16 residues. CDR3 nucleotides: TGCGCCAGCAGTCCGACAGGGGAGGCCTATAATTCACCCCTCCACTTT. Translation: CASSPTGEAYNSPLHF.

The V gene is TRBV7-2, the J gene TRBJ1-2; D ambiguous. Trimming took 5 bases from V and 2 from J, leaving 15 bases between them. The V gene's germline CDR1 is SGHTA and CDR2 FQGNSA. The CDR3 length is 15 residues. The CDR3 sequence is CASSPGMIRNYGYTF. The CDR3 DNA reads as TGTGCCAGCAGCCCGGGGATGATTCGGAACTATGGCTACACCTTC.

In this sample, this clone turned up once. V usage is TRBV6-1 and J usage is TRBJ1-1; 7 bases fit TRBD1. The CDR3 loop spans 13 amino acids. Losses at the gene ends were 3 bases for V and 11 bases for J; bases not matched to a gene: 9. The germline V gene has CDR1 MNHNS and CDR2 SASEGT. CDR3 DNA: TGTGCCAGCAGTGATGTAACGAGGGGGCACGCTTTCTTT. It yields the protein CASSDVTRGHAFF.

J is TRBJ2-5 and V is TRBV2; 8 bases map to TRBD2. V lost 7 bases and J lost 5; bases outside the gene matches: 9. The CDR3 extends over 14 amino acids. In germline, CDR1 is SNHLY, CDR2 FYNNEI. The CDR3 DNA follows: TGTGCCAGCATAAGGACTAGCTTCCAGGAGACCCAGTACTTC. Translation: CASIRTSFQETQYF. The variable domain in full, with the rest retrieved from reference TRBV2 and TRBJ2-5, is EPEVTQTPSHQVTQMGQEVILRCVPISNHLYFYWYRQILGQKVEFLVSFYNNEISEKSEIFDDQFSVERPDGSNFTLKIRSTKLEDSAMYFCASIRTSFQETQYFGPGTRLLVL.

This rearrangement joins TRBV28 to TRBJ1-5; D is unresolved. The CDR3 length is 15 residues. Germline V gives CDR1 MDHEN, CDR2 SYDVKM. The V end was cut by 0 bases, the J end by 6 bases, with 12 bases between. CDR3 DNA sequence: TGTGCCAGCAGTTTATGGGGTTTCGAGCGTCAGCCCCAGCATTTT. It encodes CASSLWGFERQPQHF.

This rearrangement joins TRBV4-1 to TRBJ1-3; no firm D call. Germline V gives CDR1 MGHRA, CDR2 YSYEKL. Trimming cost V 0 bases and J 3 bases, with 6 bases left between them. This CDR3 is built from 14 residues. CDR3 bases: TGCGCCAGCAGCCAAGAGCAGGTTGGAAACACCATATATTTT. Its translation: CASSQEQVGNTIYF.

The CDR3 here is CASGGLAVFRTDTQYF. CDR3 DNA sequence: TGTGCCAGCGGGGGACTAGCGGTATTTAGGACAGATACGCAGTATTTT. The chain recombines TRBV25-1 with TRBJ2-3; the match to TRBD2 covers 11 bases. The CDR3 covers 16 residues. From germline, CDR1 is MGHDK and CDR2 SYGVNS. Trimming cost V 8 bases and J 3 bases; bases outside gene matches: 10. Combining the CDR3 with reference TRBV25-1 and TRBJ2-3 gives the whole variable domain EADIYQTPRYLVIGTGKKITLECSQTMGHDKMYWYQQDPGMELHLIHYSYGVNSTEKGDLSSESTVSRIRTEHFPLTLESARPSHTSQYLCASGGLAVFRTDTQYFGPGTRLTVL.

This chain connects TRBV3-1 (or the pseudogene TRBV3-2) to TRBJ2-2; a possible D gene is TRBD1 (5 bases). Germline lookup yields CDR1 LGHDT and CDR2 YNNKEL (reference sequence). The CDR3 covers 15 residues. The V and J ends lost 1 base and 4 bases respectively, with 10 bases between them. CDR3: CASSQGAGPTGELFF. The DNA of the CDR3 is TGTGCCAGCAGCCAAGGGGCAGGGCCCACCGGGGAGCTGTTTTTT.

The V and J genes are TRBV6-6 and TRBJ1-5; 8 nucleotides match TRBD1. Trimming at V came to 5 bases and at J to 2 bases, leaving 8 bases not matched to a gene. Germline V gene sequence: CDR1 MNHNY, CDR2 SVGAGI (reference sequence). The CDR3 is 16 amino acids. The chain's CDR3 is CASSLITGGGNQPQHF. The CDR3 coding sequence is TGTGCCAGCAGTCTGATTACAGGGGGGGGCAATCAGCCCCAGCATTTT.

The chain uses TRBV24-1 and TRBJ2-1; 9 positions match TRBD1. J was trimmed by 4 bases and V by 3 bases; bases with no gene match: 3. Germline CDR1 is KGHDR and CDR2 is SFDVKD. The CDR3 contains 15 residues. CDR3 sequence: CATSDPTGGYNEQFF. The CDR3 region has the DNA TGTGCCACCAGTGATCCGACAGGGGGATACAATGAGCAGTTCTTC.